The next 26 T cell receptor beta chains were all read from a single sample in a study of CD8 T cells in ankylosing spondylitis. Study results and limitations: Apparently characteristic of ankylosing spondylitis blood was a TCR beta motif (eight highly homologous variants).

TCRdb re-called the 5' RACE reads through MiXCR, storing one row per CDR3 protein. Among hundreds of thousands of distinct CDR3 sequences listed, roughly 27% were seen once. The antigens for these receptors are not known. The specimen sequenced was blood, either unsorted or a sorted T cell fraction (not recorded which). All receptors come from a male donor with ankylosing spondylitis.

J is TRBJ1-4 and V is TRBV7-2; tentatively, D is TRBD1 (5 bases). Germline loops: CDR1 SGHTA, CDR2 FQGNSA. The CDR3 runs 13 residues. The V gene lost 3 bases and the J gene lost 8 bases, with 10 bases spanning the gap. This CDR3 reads CASSFRDGEKLFF. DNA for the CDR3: TGTGCCAGCAGCTTCCGGGACGGGGAAAAACTGTTTTTT.

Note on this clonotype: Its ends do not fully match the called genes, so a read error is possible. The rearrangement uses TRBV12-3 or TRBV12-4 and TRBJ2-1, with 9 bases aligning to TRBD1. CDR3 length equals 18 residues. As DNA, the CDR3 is TGTGCCCGCAGTTTTGGGGGCCGTGGGACAGGGACGAGGAATGAGCAGTTCTTC. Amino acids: CARSFGGRGTGTRNEQFF.

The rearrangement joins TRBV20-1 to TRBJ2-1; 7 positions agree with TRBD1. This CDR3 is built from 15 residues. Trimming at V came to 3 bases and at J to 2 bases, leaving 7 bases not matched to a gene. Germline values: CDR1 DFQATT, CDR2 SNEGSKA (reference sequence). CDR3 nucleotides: TGCAGTGCTAGTCTCAGGGGGTCCACCTACAATGAGCAGTTCTTC. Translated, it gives CSASLRGSTYNEQFF.

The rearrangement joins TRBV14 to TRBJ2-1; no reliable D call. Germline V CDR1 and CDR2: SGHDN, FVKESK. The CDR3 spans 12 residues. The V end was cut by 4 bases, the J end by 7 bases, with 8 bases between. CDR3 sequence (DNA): TGTGCCAGCAGCCGTCCGCTGAATGAGCAGTTCTTC. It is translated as CASSRPLNEQFF. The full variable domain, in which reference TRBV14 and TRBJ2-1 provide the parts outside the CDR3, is EAGVTQFPSHSVIEKGQTVTLRCDPISGHDNLYWYRRVMGKEIKFLLHFVKESKQDESGMPNNRFLAERTGGTYSTLKVQPAELEDSGVYFCASSRPLNEQFFGPGTRLTVL.

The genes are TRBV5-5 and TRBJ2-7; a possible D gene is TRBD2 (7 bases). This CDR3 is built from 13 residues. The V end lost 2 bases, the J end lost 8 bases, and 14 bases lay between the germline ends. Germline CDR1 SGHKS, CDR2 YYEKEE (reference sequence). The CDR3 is CASSLQGGDKQYV. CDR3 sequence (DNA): TGTGCCAGCAGCTTACAGGGAGGGGACAAGCAGTACGTC.

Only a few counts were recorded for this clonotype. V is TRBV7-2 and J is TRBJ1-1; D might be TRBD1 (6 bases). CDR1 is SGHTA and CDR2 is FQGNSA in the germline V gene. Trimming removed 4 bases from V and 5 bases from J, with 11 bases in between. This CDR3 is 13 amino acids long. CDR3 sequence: CASSSQGFTEAFF. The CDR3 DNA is TGTGCCAGCAGCTCACAGGGATTTACTGAAGCTTTCTTT.

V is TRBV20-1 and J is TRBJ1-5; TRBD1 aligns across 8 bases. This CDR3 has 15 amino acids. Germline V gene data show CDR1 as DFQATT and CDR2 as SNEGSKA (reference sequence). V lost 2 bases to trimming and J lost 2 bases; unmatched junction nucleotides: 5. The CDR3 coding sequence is TGCAGTGCTAGACAGGGGGCTGTGGGCAATCAGCCCCAGCATTTT. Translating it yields CSARQGAVGNQPQHF.

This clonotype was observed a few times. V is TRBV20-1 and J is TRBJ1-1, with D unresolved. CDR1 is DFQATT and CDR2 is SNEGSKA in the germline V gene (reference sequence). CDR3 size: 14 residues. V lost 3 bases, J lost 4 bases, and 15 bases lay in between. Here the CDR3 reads CSARPPGGGTEAFF. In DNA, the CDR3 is TGCAGTGCTAGGCCCCCAGGAGGAGGCACTGAAGCTTTCTTT.

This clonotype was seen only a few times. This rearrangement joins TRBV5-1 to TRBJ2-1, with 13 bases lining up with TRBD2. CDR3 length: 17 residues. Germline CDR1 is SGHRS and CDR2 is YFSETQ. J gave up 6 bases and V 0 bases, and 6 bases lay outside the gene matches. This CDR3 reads CASSLAKGLAGINEQFF. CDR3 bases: TGCGCCAGCAGCTTGGCTAAGGGACTAGCGGGGATCAATGAGCAGTTCTTC.

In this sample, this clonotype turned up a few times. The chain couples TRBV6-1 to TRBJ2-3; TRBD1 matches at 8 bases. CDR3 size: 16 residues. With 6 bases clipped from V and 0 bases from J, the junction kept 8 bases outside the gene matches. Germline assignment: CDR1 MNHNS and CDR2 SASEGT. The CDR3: CASRTYRDRSTDTQYF. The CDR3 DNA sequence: TGTGCCAGCAGAACTTACCGGGACAGGAGCACAGATACGCAGTATTTT.

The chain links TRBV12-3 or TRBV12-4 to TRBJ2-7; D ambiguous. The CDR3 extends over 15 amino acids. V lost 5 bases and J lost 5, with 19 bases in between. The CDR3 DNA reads TGTGCCAGCAGTAAAGTGTTCGCCCGGCAGGACGAGCAGTACTTC. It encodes CASSKVFARQDEQYF.

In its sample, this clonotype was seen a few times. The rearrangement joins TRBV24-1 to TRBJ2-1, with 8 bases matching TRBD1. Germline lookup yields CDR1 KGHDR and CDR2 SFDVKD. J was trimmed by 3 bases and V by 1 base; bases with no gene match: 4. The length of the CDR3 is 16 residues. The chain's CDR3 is CATSDFGQGHYNEQFF. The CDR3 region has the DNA TGTGCCACCAGTGATTTCGGACAGGGCCACTACAATGAGCAGTTCTTC.

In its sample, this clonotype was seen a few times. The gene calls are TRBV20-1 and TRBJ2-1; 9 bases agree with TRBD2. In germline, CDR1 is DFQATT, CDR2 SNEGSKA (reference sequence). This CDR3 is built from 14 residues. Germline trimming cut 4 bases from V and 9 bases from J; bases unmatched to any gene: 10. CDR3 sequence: CSAMSGRIPGEQFF. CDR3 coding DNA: TGCAGTGCTATGAGCGGGAGGATCCCTGGTGAGCAGTTCTTC.

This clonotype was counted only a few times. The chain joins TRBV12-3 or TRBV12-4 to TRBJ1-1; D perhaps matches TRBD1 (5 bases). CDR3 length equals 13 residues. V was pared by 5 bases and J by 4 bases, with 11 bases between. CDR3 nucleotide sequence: TGTGCCAGCAGTCCTCGGGGGTTCACTGAAGCTTTCTTT. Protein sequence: CASSPRGFTEAFF.

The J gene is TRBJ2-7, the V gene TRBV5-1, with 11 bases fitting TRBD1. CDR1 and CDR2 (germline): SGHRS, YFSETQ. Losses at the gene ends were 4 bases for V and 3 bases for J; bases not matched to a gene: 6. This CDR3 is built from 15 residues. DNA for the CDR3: TGCGCCAGCAGCCTCGGGACAGGGGGTAGCTACGAGCAGTACGTC. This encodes CASSLGTGGSYEQYV.

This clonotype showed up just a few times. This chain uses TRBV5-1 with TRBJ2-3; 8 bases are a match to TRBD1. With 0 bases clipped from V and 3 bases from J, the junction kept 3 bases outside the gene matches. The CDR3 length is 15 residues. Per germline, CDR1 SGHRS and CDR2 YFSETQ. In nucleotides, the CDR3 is TGCGCCAGCAGCTTGGGACAGGGGTATACAGATACGCAGTATTTT. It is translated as CASSLGQGYTDTQYF. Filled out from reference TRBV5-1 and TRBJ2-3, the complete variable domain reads KAGVTQTPRYLIKTRGQQVTLSCSPISGHRSVSWYQQTPGQGLQFLFEYFSETQRNKGNFPGRFSGRQFSNSRSEMNVSTLELGDSALYLCASSLGQGYTDTQYFGPGTRLTVL.

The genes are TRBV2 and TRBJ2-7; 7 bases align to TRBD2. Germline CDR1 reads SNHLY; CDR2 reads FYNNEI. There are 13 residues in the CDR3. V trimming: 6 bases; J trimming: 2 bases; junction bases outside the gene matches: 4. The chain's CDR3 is CASRAGFTYEQYV. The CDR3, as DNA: TGTGCCAGCAGAGCGGGATTCACCTACGAGCAGTACGTC.

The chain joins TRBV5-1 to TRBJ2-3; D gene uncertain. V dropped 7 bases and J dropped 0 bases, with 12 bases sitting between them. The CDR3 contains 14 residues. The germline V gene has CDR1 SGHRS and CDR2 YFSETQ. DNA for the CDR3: TGCGCCAGCTTAACGGGCCGGAGCACAGATACGCAGTATTTT. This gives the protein CASLTGRSTDTQYF.

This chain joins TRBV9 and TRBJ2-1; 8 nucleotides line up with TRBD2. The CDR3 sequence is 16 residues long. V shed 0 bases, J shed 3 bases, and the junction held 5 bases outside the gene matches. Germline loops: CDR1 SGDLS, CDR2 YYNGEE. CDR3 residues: CASSVVGGRIYNEQFF. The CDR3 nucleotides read TGTGCCAGCAGCGTAGTAGGCGGGAGGATCTACAATGAGCAGTTCTTC.

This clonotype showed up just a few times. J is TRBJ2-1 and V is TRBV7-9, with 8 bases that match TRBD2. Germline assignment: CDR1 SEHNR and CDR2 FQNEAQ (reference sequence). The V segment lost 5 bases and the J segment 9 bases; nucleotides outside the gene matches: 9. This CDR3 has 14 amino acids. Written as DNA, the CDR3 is TGTGCCAGCAGCGATGCCGGGACTAGTGTTGAGCAGTTCTTC. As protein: CASSDAGTSVEQFF.

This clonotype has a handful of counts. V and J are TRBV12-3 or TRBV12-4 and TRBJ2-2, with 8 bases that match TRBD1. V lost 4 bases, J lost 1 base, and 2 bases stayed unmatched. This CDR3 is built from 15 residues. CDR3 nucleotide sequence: TGTGCCAGCAGTTCCAGGGGGCTGAACACCGGGGAGCTGTTTTTT. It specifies CASSSRGLNTGELFF.

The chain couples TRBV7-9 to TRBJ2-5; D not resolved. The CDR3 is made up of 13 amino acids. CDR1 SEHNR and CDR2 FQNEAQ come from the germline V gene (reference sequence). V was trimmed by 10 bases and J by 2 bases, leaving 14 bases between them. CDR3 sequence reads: CATTRDNQETQYF. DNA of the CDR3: TGTGCCACCACCCGCGACAATCAAGAGACCCAGTACTTC. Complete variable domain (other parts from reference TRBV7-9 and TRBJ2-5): DTGVSQNPRHKITKRGQNVTFRCDPISEHNRLYWYRQTLGQGPEFLTYFQNEAQLEKSRLLSDRFSAERPKGSFSTLEIQRTEQGDSAMYLCATTRDNQETQYFGPGTRLLVL.

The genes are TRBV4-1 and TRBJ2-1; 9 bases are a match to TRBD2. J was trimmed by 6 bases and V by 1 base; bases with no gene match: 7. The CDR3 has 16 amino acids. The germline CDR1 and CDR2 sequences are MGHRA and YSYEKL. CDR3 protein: CASSQVVASGINEQFF. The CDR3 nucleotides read TGCGCCAGCAGCCAAGTAGTGGCTAGCGGGATCAATGAGCAGTTCTTC.

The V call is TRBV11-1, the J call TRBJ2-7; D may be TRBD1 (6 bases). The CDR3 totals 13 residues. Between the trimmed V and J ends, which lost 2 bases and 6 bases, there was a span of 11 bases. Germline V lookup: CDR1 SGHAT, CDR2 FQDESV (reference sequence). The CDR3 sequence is CASSLMGAAEQYF. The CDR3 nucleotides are TGTGCCAGCAGCTTAATGGGGGCAGCCGAGCAGTACTTC.

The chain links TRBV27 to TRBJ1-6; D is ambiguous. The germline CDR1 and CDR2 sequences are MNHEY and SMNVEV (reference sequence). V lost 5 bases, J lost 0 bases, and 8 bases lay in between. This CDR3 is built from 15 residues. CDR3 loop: CASSPPYSYNSPLHF. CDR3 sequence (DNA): TGTGCCAGCAGTCCCCCATACTCCTATAATTCACCCCTCCACTTT.

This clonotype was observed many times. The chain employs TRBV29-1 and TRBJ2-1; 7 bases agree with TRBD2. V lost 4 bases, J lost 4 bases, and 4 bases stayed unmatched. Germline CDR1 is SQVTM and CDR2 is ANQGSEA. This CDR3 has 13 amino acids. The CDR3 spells CSVGGTTYNEQFF. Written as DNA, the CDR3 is TGCAGCGTTGGGGGGACTACTTACAATGAGCAGTTCTTC.